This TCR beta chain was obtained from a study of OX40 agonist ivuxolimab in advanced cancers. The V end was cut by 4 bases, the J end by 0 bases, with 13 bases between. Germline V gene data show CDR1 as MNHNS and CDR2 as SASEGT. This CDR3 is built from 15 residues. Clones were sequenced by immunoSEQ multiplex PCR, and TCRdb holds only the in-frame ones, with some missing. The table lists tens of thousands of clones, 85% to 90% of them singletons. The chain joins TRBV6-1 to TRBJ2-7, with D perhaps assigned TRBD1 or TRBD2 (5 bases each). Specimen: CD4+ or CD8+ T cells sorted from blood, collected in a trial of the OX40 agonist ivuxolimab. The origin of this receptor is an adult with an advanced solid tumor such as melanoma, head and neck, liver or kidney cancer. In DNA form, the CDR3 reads TGTGCCAGCAGTGGGTACGGGACGGCCTCCTACGAGCAGTACTTC. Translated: CASSGYGTASYEQYF.